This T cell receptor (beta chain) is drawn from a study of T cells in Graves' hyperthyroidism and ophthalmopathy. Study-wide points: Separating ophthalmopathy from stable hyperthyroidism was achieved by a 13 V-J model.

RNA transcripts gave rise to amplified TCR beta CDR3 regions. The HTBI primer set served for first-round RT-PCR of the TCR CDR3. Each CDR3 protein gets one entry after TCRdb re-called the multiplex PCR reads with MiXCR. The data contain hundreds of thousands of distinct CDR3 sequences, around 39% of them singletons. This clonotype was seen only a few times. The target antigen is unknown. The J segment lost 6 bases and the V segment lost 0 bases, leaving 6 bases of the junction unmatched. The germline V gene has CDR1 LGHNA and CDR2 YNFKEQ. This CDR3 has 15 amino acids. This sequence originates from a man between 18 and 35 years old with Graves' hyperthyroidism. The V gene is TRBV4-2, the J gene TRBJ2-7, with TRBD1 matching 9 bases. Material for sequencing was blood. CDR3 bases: TGTGCCAGCAGCCAAGAGATGACAGGGGGATTCGAGCAGTACTTC. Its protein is CASSQEMTGGFEQYF.